These T cell receptor beta chains were read from a single sample in a study of neoadjuvant anti-PD-1 for oral cavity cancer. Assay: immunoSEQ multiplex PCR; the TCRdb copy retains only in-frame clones and omits some. The repertoire holds 70,000 to 95,000 clones, 84% seen once, with 2.5% to 4% in the top ten. This material consisted of PBMCs, taken before nivolumab (anti-PD-1) treatment. The receptors were sampled from a person aged 40 to 85 with oral cavity squamous cell carcinoma. The CDR3 runs from the conserved cysteine through the conserved F or W. The D gene is left open where the match is weak. A clone size is listed for some rows: how often the clone was seen (once, few, many), or a class if it is expanded.

d_gene: TRBD1; j_gene: TRBJ1-4; abundance: few; v_gene: TRBV9; CDR3aa: CASSITGGNEKLFF; CDR3nt: TGTGCCAGCAGCATTACAGGGGGTAATGAAAAACTGTTTTTT
d_gene: TRBD1; j_gene: TRBJ1-2; abundance: -; v_gene: TRBV6-6; CDR3aa: CASRTGTGAGYTF; CDR3nt: TGTGCCAGCAGAACCGGGACAGGGGCTGGCTACACCTTC
d_gene: -; j_gene: TRBJ2-5; abundance: -; v_gene: TRBV9; CDR3aa: CASSVSLAPQETQYF; CDR3nt: TGTGCCAGCAGCGTGAGTCTGGCCCCCCAAGAGACCCAGTACTTC
d_gene: TRBD1; j_gene: TRBJ1-2; abundance: -; v_gene: TRBV19; CDR3aa: CASSSRDSLNYGYTF; CDR3nt: TGTGCCAGTAGTTCCAGGGACAGTCTTAACTATGGCTACACCTTC
d_gene: TRBD2; j_gene: TRBJ2-3; abundance: -; v_gene: TRBV29-1; CDR3aa: CSVGTRHTDTQYF; CDR3nt: TGCAGCGTCGGGACTAGACACACAGATACGCAGTATTTT
d_gene: -; j_gene: TRBJ2-1; abundance: -; v_gene: TRBV30; CDR3aa: CAWSPQVGEQFF; CDR3nt: TGTGCCTGGAGTCCCCAAGTCGGTGAGCAGTTCTTC
d_gene: -; j_gene: TRBJ1-5; abundance: -; v_gene: TRBV10-3; CDR3aa: CAIGREEGNQPQHF; CDR3nt: TGTGCCATCGGGAGGGAGGAGGGCAATCAGCCCCAGCATTTT
d_gene: TRBD2; j_gene: TRBJ2-7; abundance: -; v_gene: TRBV10-2; CDR3aa: CASSERDYVYYEQYF; CDR3nt: TGCGCCAGCAGTGAAAGGGACTACGTCTACTACGAGCAGTACTTC
d_gene: TRBD1; j_gene: TRBJ1-2; abundance: -; v_gene: TRBV6-1; CDR3aa: CASSAGTGQSWGYTF; CDR3nt: TGTGCCAGCAGTGCCGGGACAGGCCAATCGTGGGGCTACACCTTC
d_gene: TRBD1; j_gene: TRBJ1-5; abundance: few; v_gene: TRBV5-8; CDR3aa: CASSAGTGVNQPQHF; CDR3nt: TGTGCCAGCAGCGCTGGGACAGGAGTCAATCAGCCCCAGCATTTT
d_gene: -; j_gene: TRBJ1-2; abundance: -; v_gene: TRBV20-1; CDR3aa: CTPERGDGYTF; CDR3nt: TGCACCCCCGAGCGGGGAGACGGCTACACCTTC
d_gene: -; j_gene: TRBJ2-5; abundance: -; v_gene: TRBV6-5; CDR3aa: CASSNPSGTQYF; CDR3nt: TGTGCCAGCAGCAACCCCTCCGGGACCCAGTACTTC
d_gene: TRBD2; j_gene: TRBJ2-5; abundance: -; v_gene: TRBV15; CDR3aa: CATSRASGSRVETQYF; CDR3nt: TGTGCCACCAGCAGGGCTAGCGGGAGCCGGGTGGAGACCCAGTACTTC
d_gene: TRBD2; j_gene: TRBJ2-1; abundance: -; v_gene: TRBV27; CDR3aa: CASRLAGGSYNEQFF; CDR3nt: TGTGCCAGCAGACTAGCGGGAGGGTCCTACAATGAGCAGTTCTTC
d_gene: TRBD2; j_gene: TRBJ2-7; abundance: few; v_gene: TRBV30; CDR3aa: CAWGTSGYEQYF; CDR3nt: TGTGCCTGGGGGACTAGCGGCTACGAGCAGTACTTC
d_gene: -; j_gene: TRBJ2-7; abundance: -; v_gene: TRBV27; CDR3aa: CASSPRTPAYEQYF; CDR3nt: TGTGCCAGCAGTCCCCGGACGCCGGCCTACGAGCAGTACTTC
d_gene: TRBD1; j_gene: TRBJ1-1; abundance: -; v_gene: TRBV5-1; CDR3aa: CASSWTPGQDPEAFF; CDR3nt: TGCGCCAGCAGCTGGACACCGGGACAGGATCCAGAAGCTTTCTTT
d_gene: -; j_gene: TRBJ1-4; abundance: -; v_gene: TRBV2; CDR3aa: CASSVGLGEKLFF; CDR3nt: TGTGCCAGCAGTGTCGGGTTGGGTGAAAAACTGTTTTTT
d_gene: TRBD1; j_gene: TRBJ1-2; abundance: -; v_gene: TRBV6-5; CDR3aa: CASSYLGQGIYGYTF; CDR3nt: TGTGCCAGCAGTTACCTGGGACAGGGTATCTATGGCTACACCTTC
d_gene: -; j_gene: TRBJ2-7; abundance: -; v_gene: TRBV28; CDR3aa: CASSLHTSSYEQYF; CDR3nt: TGTGCCAGCAGTCTACACACCTCCTCCTACGAGCAGTACTTC
d_gene: -; j_gene: TRBJ1-4; abundance: -; v_gene: TRBV11-2; CDR3aa: CASSHLTNEKLFF; CDR3nt: TGTGCCAGCAGCCACCTAACTAATGAAAAACTGTTTTTT
d_gene: TRBD2; j_gene: TRBJ2-5; abundance: -; v_gene: TRBV2; CDR3aa: CASSAPGGETQYF; CDR3nt: TGTGCCAGCAGTGCCCCGGGGGGAGAGACCCAGTACTTC
d_gene: TRBD1; j_gene: TRBJ1-2; abundance: -; v_gene: TRBV13; CDR3aa: CASSMGQTYGYTF; CDR3nt: TGTGCCAGCAGCATGGGACAGACCTATGGCTACACCTTC
d_gene: -; j_gene: TRBJ1-5; abundance: -; v_gene: TRBV5-8; CDR3aa: CASSFDQPQHF; CDR3nt: TGTGCCAGCAGCTTCGATCAGCCCCAGCATTTT
d_gene: -; j_gene: TRBJ2-1; abundance: -; v_gene: TRBV15; CDR3aa: CATGSYNEQFF; CDR3nt: TGTGCCACCGGTTCCTACAATGAGCAGTTCTTC
d_gene: -; j_gene: TRBJ1-1; abundance: -; v_gene: TRBV25-1; CDR3aa: CASSHGTEAFF; CDR3nt: TGTGCCAGCAGTCATGGGACTGAAGCTTTCTTT
d_gene: -; j_gene: TRBJ2-7; abundance: -; v_gene: TRBV6-6; CDR3aa: CASRPSDTYEQYF; CDR3nt: TGTGCCAGCAGACCCTCTGATACCTACGAGCAGTACTTC
d_gene: TRBD1; j_gene: TRBJ1-4; abundance: -; v_gene: TRBV9; CDR3aa: CASSVALVARQGAREKLFF; CDR3nt: TGTGCCAGCAGCGTAGCGTTGGTCGCCCGACAGGGGGCGCGTGAAAAACTGTTTTTT
d_gene: -; j_gene: TRBJ2-7; abundance: -; v_gene: TRBV9; CDR3aa: CASSPRPMSYEQYF; CDR3nt: TGTGCCAGCAGCCCTCGCCCGATGTCCTACGAGCAGTACTTC
d_gene: -; j_gene: TRBJ2-3; abundance: -; v_gene: TRBV4-1; CDR3aa: CASSQPGLPTDTQYF; CDR3nt: TGCGCCAGCAGCCAACCGGGACTTCCCACAGATACGCAGTATTTT
d_gene: -; j_gene: TRBJ1-1; abundance: -; v_gene: TRBV27; CDR3aa: CASSYKTNTEAFF; CDR3nt: TGTGCCAGCAGCTATAAAACGAACACTGAAGCTTTCTTT
d_gene: TRBD1; j_gene: TRBJ1-2; abundance: medium-sized; v_gene: TRBV6-5; CDR3aa: CASSFLRTGGGYGYTF; CDR3nt: TGTGCCAGCAGTTTCCTGCGTACAGGGGGCGGCTATGGCTACACCTTC
d_gene: -; j_gene: TRBJ2-2; abundance: -; v_gene: TRBV5-4; CDR3aa: CASSQGGAGAPGELFF; CDR3nt: TGTGCCAGCAGTCAGGGGGGAGCGGGAGCCCCCGGGGAGCTGTTTTTT
d_gene: TRBD1; j_gene: TRBJ1-2; abundance: -; v_gene: TRBV28; CDR3aa: CASNTDRARGDYGYTF; CDR3nt: TGTGCCAGCAATACGGACAGGGCCCGTGGGGACTATGGCTACACCTTC
d_gene: -; j_gene: TRBJ2-7; abundance: -; v_gene: TRBV6-6; CDR3aa: CASSYSAVEQYF; CDR3nt: TGTGCCAGCAGTTACTCGGCGGTCGAGCAGTACTTC
d_gene: -; j_gene: TRBJ2-7; abundance: -; v_gene: TRBV6-5; CDR3aa: CASSYAGRGLYEQYF; CDR3nt: TGTGCCAGCAGTTACGCGGGGAGGGGGCTCTACGAGCAGTACTTC
d_gene: -; j_gene: TRBJ1-1; abundance: -; v_gene: TRBV7-9; CDR3aa: CASDGSRGANTEAFF; CDR3nt: TGTGCCAGCGACGGCTCCAGAGGGGCGAACACTGAAGCTTTCTTT
d_gene: -; j_gene: TRBJ1-1; abundance: -; v_gene: TRBV10-3; CDR3aa: CAISESSPFEAFF; CDR3nt: TGTGCCATCAGTGAGTCCAGTCCGTTTGAAGCTTTCTTT
d_gene: TRBD1; j_gene: TRBJ1-2; abundance: -; v_gene: TRBV11-2; CDR3aa: CASSTNEDRERVNYGYTF; CDR3nt: TGTGCCAGCAGCACAAACGAAGACAGGGAGCGAGTTAACTATGGCTACACCTTC
d_gene: -; j_gene: TRBJ1-2; abundance: -; v_gene: TRBV2; CDR3aa: CASSGRSIEANYGYTF; CDR3nt: TGTGCCAGCAGTGGCAGGTCGATTGAAGCTAACTATGGCTACACCTTC
d_gene: -; j_gene: TRBJ2-5; abundance: -; v_gene: TRBV2; CDR3aa: CASSVPSVQVKETQYF; CDR3nt: TGTGCCAGCAGTGTGCCTTCGGTTCAGGTAAAAGAGACCCAGTACTTC
d_gene: -; j_gene: TRBJ2-7; abundance: -; v_gene: TRBV6-1; CDR3aa: CASTYSILGFYEQYF; CDR3nt: TGTGCCAGCACCTATTCTATCCTGGGGTTTTACGAGCAGTACTTC
d_gene: TRBD2; j_gene: TRBJ2-7; abundance: -; v_gene: TRBV5-4; CDR3aa: CASSPLGGIYEQYF; CDR3nt: TGTGCCAGCAGCCCCCTCGGGGGGATTTACGAGCAGTACTTC
d_gene: TRBD1; j_gene: TRBJ2-7; abundance: few; v_gene: TRBV19; CDR3aa: CASSSPGQATYEQYF; CDR3nt: TGTGCCAGTAGTAGTCCGGGACAGGCTACCTACGAGCAGTACTTC